The rows below give T cell receptor beta chains drawn from one sample of a study of beta chain features in type 1 diabetes. Assay: immunoSEQ multiplex PCR; the TCRdb copy retains only in-frame clones and omits some. The table has 400,000 to 550,000 clones, 11% seen once; the top ten hold 0.045% to 0.06%. Sequencing used naive CD4+ T cells from blood. Receptor source: a woman between 18 and 30 years old in good health. Both conserved end residues are part of each CDR3. The D gene is left open where the match is weak. A clone size is listed for some rows: how often the clone was seen (once, few, many), or a class if it is expanded.

CDR3nt	CDR3aa	j_gene	d_gene	v_gene	abundance
TGTGCCAGCAGCCAAGGGAGGATGGAAAGGGTTCAAAACATTCAGTACTTC	CASSQGRMERVQNIQYF	TRBJ2-4	NA	TRBV14	NA
TGTGCCAGCAGCGCGGGGCAAGAGACCCAGTACTTC	CASSAGQETQYF	TRBJ2-5	NA	TRBV7-6	few
TGTGCCAGCAGCGATAGAGAGGGGCTCACAGATACGCAGTATTTT	CASSDREGLTDTQYF	TRBJ2-3	NA	TRBV7-2	NA
TGCAGTGCTAGGGGACGCGGTGCCATATATTTT	CSARGRGAIYF	TRBJ1-3	NA	TRBV20-1	NA
TGTGCCAGCAGCGTATACCGGGACAGAGAGACCCAGTACTTC	CASSVYRDRETQYF	TRBJ2-5	TRBD1	TRBV7-2	few
TGTGCCAGCTCACCACCTTCAGGGAGCACAGATACGCAGTATTTT	CASSPPSGSTDTQYF	TRBJ2-3	NA	TRBV18	NA
TGTGCCAGCGGGAGGCAGGGGGAGGTGAATTCACCCCTCCACTTT	CASGRQGEVNSPLHF	TRBJ1-6	TRBD1	TRBV27	few
TGTGCCAGCAGCAAGGGACGAGGGTACGGAGAGACCCAGTACTTC	CASSKGRGYGETQYF	TRBJ2-5	NA	TRBV9	NA
TGTGCCAGCAGCCGTAGGGACAGGGGTGCCTACGAGCAGTACTTC	CASSRRDRGAYEQYF	TRBJ2-7	TRBD1	TRBV7-2	few
TGTGCCAGCAGCGTAGCCCCGAGGGCTAGTCGGCAGTACTTC	CASSVAPRASRQYF	TRBJ2-7	NA	TRBV9	NA
TGTGCCTGGATCGTATTAGCGGGGGCCGTATACAATGAGCAGTTCTTC	CAWIVLAGAVYNEQFF	TRBJ2-1	TRBD2	TRBV30	NA
TGCGCCAGCAGCCAATCGCTAGCCAATGAGCAGTTCTTC	CASSQSLANEQFF	TRBJ2-1	NA	TRBV4-3	few
TGTGCCAGCAGCCAAGTCCCGGGACTAGCTGGTGAGCAGTTCTTC	CASSQVPGLAGEQFF	TRBJ2-1	TRBD2	TRBV14	few
TGTGCCAGTAGGTGGGCGGGCACAGATACGCAGTATTTT	CASRWAGTDTQYF	TRBJ2-3	NA	TRBV19	few
TGTGCCTGGAGTGTCGGGACTATACATGAGCAGTTCTTC	CAWSVGTIHEQFF	TRBJ2-1	TRBD2	TRBV30	many
TGTGCCAGCAGTTTGGGCGGGGGATCCACAGATACGCAGTATTTT	CASSLGGGSTDTQYF	TRBJ2-3	TRBD2	TRBV28	few
TGCGCCAGCAGCCAACCCCGGGTCGGTCCCACAGATACGCAGTATTTT	CASSQPRVGPTDTQYF	TRBJ2-3	NA	TRBV4-1	NA
TGTGCCAGCAGCGTCGTCTTGGCAGGGGCAACAGATACGCAGTATTTT	CASSVVLAGATDTQYF	TRBJ2-3	NA	TRBV9	NA
TGTGCCAGCAGCTTAAGGTACTGGGGAGAAGTAGATGGCTACACCTTC	CASSLRYWGEVDGYTF	TRBJ1-2	NA	TRBV7-3	NA
TGCAGCGGTGTTATGGCCCAGGGTAGGACCTACGAGCAGTACTTC	CSGVMAQGRTYEQYF	TRBJ2-7	NA	TRBV29-1	once
TGTGCCAGCAGCGCGCAAATCTCTGGAAACACCATATATTTT	CASSAQISGNTIYF	TRBJ1-3	NA	TRBV9	few
TGTGCCAGCAGCTTGTCTGGAAACACCATATATTTT	CASSLSGNTIYF	TRBJ1-3	NA	TRBV7-2	few
TGTGCCAGCAGTAAGACAGGGAAAACGGGTGAGAACACTGAAGCTTTCTTT	CASSKTGKTGENTEAFF	TRBJ1-1	TRBD1	TRBV27	NA
TGTGCCAGCCGGGGCACCTCCTACAATGAGCAGTTCTTC	CASRGTSYNEQFF	TRBJ2-1	NA	TRBV2	few
TGCAGCGTTGGAGGGGGCCAGCAGTACTTC	CSVGGGQQYF	TRBJ2-7	TRBD1	TRBV29-1	many
TGTGCCAGCAGCCTACAGGGCTACGAGCAGTACTTC	CASSLQGYEQYF	TRBJ2-7	NA	TRBV5-6	few
TGCAGCGGGGGACAGGGGCTAGGACAGCCCCAGCATTTT	CSGGQGLGQPQHF	TRBJ1-5	TRBD1	TRBV29-1	few
TGCAGCGTTGCTACCCGGCCCGGAGAAGCTTTCTTT	CSVATRPGEAFF	TRBJ1-1	NA	TRBV29-1	few
TGTGCCAGCAGCTTCCTTGGGACGAGCTCCTACAATGAGCAGTTCTTC	CASSFLGTSSYNEQFF	TRBJ2-1	NA	TRBV7-8	few
TGCGCCAGCAGCTTTTTACTTCTCGACGGAGACACTGAAGCTTTCTTT	CASSFLLLDGDTEAFF	TRBJ1-1	NA	TRBV5-1	NA
TGTGCCAGCAGTTACTACAGGGAGAGGGAGACCCAGTACTTC	CASSYYRERETQYF	TRBJ2-5	NA	TRBV6-6	NA
TGTGCCAGCAGCTTACCGGGGCGCCAAAATGAGCAGTTCTTC	CASSLPGRQNEQFF	TRBJ2-1	NA	TRBV7-2	NA
TGTGCCAGCAGTTCCAGGGTGTGGAACACTGAAGCTTTCTTT	CASSSRVWNTEAFF	TRBJ1-1	NA	TRBV7-6	NA
TGTGCCAGCAGCCAGGACAGTCCTGAAGCTTTCTTT	CASSQDSPEAFF	TRBJ1-1	NA	TRBV7-9	NA
TGTGCCAGCGGACTAGAGCGTGGCTACACCTTC	CASGLERGYTF	TRBJ1-2	NA	TRBV2	NA
TGTGCCAGCAGCCAAGTTGGTCGGGCCACTGAAGCTTTCTTT	CASSQVGRATEAFF	TRBJ1-1	NA	TRBV14	NA
TGTGCCAGCAGTACCGGGACTAGCGGGAGTGAGACCCAGTACTTC	CASSTGTSGSETQYF	TRBJ2-5	TRBD2	TRBV6-6	few
TGTGCCAGCGGGGACAGGGTCAACACTGAAGCTTTCTTT	CASGDRVNTEAFF	TRBJ1-1	TRBD1	TRBV2	NA
TGTGCCAGTAAAACACAGGGAAATACGCAGTATTTT	CASKTQGNTQYF	TRBJ2-3	NA	TRBV19	NA
TGTGCCAGCAGCTTAACTGGTCCAGACGATCAGCCCCAGCATTTT	CASSLTGPDDQPQHF	TRBJ1-5	NA	TRBV7-3	NA
TGTGCCAGCCGCGATCGGAGCTCCTACGAGCAGTACTTC	CASRDRSSYEQYF	TRBJ2-7	NA	TRBV6-6	NA
TGTGCCAGCAGCTTGCAGGGGAACACTGAAGCTTTCTTT	CASSLQGNTEAFF	TRBJ1-1	NA	TRBV7-3	NA
TGTGCCAGCAGTGAAGTGCTGGGACTAGCGGGGTCAGATACGCAGTATTTT	CASSEVLGLAGSDTQYF	TRBJ2-3	TRBD2	TRBV2	NA
TGTGCCAACACCCGGGGTGAAGCTTTCTTT	CANTRGEAFF	TRBJ1-1	NA	TRBV2	NA
TGCGCCAGCAGCTTCGACAGGGTTGGGACCGGGGAGCTGTTTTTT	CASSFDRVGTGELFF	TRBJ2-2	TRBD1	TRBV5-1	few
TGCGCCAGCAGCTTGGACAAGGGGACAGCTTTCTTT	CASSLDKGTAFF	TRBJ1-1	NA	TRBV5-1	NA
TGCAGCGCTTGGAATCCCCCTGGCACAGATACGCAGTATTTT	CSAWNPPGTDTQYF	TRBJ2-3	NA	TRBV29-1	NA
TGTGCCAGCAGCAAAGCGGTAGGGCCATATAGTGGGGATGAGCAGTTCTTC	CASSKAVGPYSGDEQFF	TRBJ2-1	NA	TRBV21-1	few
TGTGCCAGCAGCTTCCCAGGAGTGGACATTCAGTACTTC	CASSFPGVDIQYF	TRBJ2-4	NA	TRBV7-2	NA
TGTGCCAGCAGCTCACCTCGACTAGCGGGGTTCACAGATACGCAGTATTTT	CASSSPRLAGFTDTQYF	TRBJ2-3	TRBD2	TRBV7-6	few
TGTGCCCCGACAGGCGGGGAGCTGTTTTTT	CAPTGGELFF	TRBJ2-2	NA	TRBV7-9	NA
TGTGCCTGGAAGAGAGACAGGGTTGCAGATACGCAGTATTTT	CAWKRDRVADTQYF	TRBJ2-3	TRBD1	TRBV30	few
TGTGCCAGCAGCTCAACGGGGCTTTACAATGAGCAGTTCTTC	CASSSTGLYNEQFF	TRBJ2-1	NA	TRBV7-2	few
TGTGCCAGCAGCCCTAGCGGCACAGATACGCAGTATTTT	CASSPSGTDTQYF	TRBJ2-3	NA	TRBV7-9	few